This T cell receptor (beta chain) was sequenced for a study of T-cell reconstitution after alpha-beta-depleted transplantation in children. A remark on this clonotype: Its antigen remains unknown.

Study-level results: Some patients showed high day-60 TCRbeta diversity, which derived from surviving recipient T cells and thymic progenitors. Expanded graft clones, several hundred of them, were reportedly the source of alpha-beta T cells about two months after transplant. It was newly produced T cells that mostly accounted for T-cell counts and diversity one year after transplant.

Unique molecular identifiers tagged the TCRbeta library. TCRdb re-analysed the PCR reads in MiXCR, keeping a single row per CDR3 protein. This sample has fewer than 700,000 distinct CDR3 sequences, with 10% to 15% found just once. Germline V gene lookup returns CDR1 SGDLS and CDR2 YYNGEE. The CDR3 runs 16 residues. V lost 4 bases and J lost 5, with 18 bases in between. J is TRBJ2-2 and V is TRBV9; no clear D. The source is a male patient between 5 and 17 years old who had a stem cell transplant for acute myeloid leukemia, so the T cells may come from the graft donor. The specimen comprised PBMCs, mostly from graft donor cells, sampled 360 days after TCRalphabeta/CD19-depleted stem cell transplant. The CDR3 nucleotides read TGTGCCAGCAGCCCTTCGTCCATTTCTTCTACCGGGGAGCTGTTTTTT. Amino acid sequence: CASSPSSISSTGELFF.